Below are 16 T cell receptor beta chains sequenced from a single sample in a study of OX40 agonist ivuxolimab in advanced cancers. Produced via immunoSEQ multiplex PCR; TCRdb's table is partial and in-frame only. The sample lists tens of thousands of clones, approximately 84% occurring once. The sample here was CD4+ or CD8+ T cells sorted from blood, taken in a trial of the OX40 agonist ivuxolimab. The source of these receptors is an adult with an advanced solid tumor such as melanoma, head and neck, liver or kidney cancer.

The chain links TRBV10-3 to TRBJ1-5; the D is unclear. Trimming took 3 bases from V and 0 from J, leaving 9 bases between them. The CDR3 sequence is 15 residues long. CDR1 and CDR2 from the germline V gene are ENHRY and SYGVKD. The CDR3, as DNA: TGTGCCATCAGTGATGAGGATTATAGCAATCAGCCCCAGCATTTT. Its protein product is CAISDEDYSNQPQHF.

The chain is built from TRBV5-4 and TRBJ1-2; D might be TRBD1 (5 bases). Germline V gene sequence: CDR1 SGHNT, CDR2 YYREEE (reference sequence). V lost 0 bases and J lost 8, with 11 bases in between. This CDR3 spans 13 amino acids. CDR3 in DNA: TGTGCCAGCAGCTTGGCTCTCAGGGACGGCTACACCTTC. This sequence encodes CASSLALRDGYTF.

This clone was seen once. This chain uses TRBV28 with TRBJ2-7; D might be TRBD2 (5 bases). CDR3 length: 15 amino acids. Trimming pared 2 bases from V and 2 bases from J, leaving 13 bases between. Germline CDR1 and CDR2: MDHEN and SYDVKM. The CDR3 DNA sequence: TGTGCCAGCAGTTTACGGCCTCCCGGGGCCTACGAGCAGTACTTC. Translating gives CASSLRPPGAYEQYF.

The chain has TRBV28 and TRBJ1-1; a possible D gene is TRBD1 (6 bases). Trimming took 7 bases from V and 4 from J, leaving 13 bases between them. This CDR3 is 13 amino acids long. Germline CDR1 MDHEN, CDR2 SYDVKM. DNA for the CDR3: TGTGCCAGCATTCTCGAGACAGGCACTGAAGCTTTCTTT. As protein: CASILETGTEAFF.

The chain has TRBV28 and TRBJ1-1; 9 nucleotides agree with TRBD1. The CDR3 has 15 amino acids. Germline assignment: CDR1 MDHEN and CDR2 SYDVKM. With 5 bases clipped from V and 1 base from J, the junction kept 5 bases outside the gene matches. The CDR3: CASSMQGQGNTEAFF. CDR3 nucleotide sequence: TGTGCCAGCAGTATGCAGGGACAGGGGAACACTGAAGCTTTCTTT.

The chain carries TRBV7-3 and TRBJ2-2; D might be TRBD2 (6 bases). Deletions cut 5 bases from V and 6 bases from J, with 10 bases between. This CDR3 contains 13 residues. Germline V lookup: CDR1 SGHTA, CDR2 FQGTGA. The DNA of the CDR3 is TGTGCCAGCAGCCAAGGGACTGCCGGGGAGCTGTTTTTT. This sequence encodes CASSQGTAGELFF.

The V call is TRBV6-5, the J call TRBJ2-5; D is perhaps TRBD1 or TRBD2 (5 bases each). V lost 5 bases and J lost 7, with 14 bases in between. Germline-derived CDR1 and CDR2 are MNHEY and SVGAGI. CDR3 length equals 13 residues. Written as DNA, the CDR3 is TGTGCCAGCAGTCCGGGGCCGACAGCGACCCAGTACTTC. As protein: CASSPGPTATQYF.

This clone was recorded once. The chain carries TRBV7-2 and TRBJ2-5; D possibly corresponds to TRBD1 (5 bases). Germline V gives CDR1 SGHTA, CDR2 FQGNSA. There are 13 residues in the CDR3. Trimming removed 1 base at V and 2 bases at J, with 5 bases between. The CDR3 spells CASSLGQQETQYF. CDR3 DNA sequence: TGTGCCAGCAGCTTAGGACAGCAAGAGACCCAGTACTTC.

The chain employs TRBV5-4 and TRBJ2-1; 10 bases map to TRBD1. The CDR3 has 15 residues. CDR1 is SGHNT, CDR2 YYREEE, per germline (reference sequence). Germline trimming cut 4 bases from V and 6 bases from J; bases unmatched to any gene: 7. The CDR3 DNA reads TGTGCCAGCAGCATAGACAGGGGGCAGGGCAATGAGCAGTTCTTC. Its translation is CASSIDRGQGNEQFF.

V and J are TRBV19 and TRBJ1-5; D unclear. The length of the CDR3 is 13 residues. Germline V gene sequence: CDR1 LNHDA, CDR2 SQIVND (reference sequence). V lost 3 bases and J lost 3, with 6 bases in between. The CDR3 loop reads CASSIQDNQPQHF. The CDR3 nucleotides are TGTGCCAGTAGTATTCAGGACAATCAGCCCCAGCATTTT.

The V call is TRBV9, the J call TRBJ1-1; the D is unclear. V lost 4 bases and J 1 base, leaving 17 bases between the germline ends. Germline assignment: CDR1 SGDLS and CDR2 YYNGEE. The CDR3 length is 16 residues. The chain's CDR3 is CASSSASGGKNTEAFF. The CDR3 bases are TGTGCCAGCAGCTCTGCCTCGGGCGGAAAGAACACTGAAGCTTTCTTT. Full variable domain (rest looked up from reference TRBV9 and TRBJ1-1): DSGVTQTPKHLITATGQRVTLRCSPRSGDLSVYWYQQSLDQGLQFLIQYYNGEERAKGNILERFSAQQFPDLHSELNLSSLELGDSALYFCASSSASGGKNTEAFFGQGTRLTVV.

The sample holds one count of this clone. V is TRBV2 and J is TRBJ2-3; TRBD2 aligns across 10 bases. This CDR3 region has 14 residues. Per the germline V gene, CDR1 is SNHLY and CDR2 is FYNNEI. Unmatched junction bases numbered 5, after V lost 7 bases and J lost 4 bases. CDR3 bases: TGTGCCAGCACCAGCGGGGGGGCCGCAGATACGCAGTATTTT. It yields the protein CASTSGGAADTQYF. Based on the CDR3 plus reference TRBV2 and TRBJ2-3, the full variable domain is EPEVTQTPSHQVTQMGQEVILRCVPISNHLYFYWYRQILGQKVEFLVSFYNNEISEKSEIFDDQFSVERPDGSNFTLKIRSTKLEDSAMYFCASTSGGAADTQYFGPGTRLTVL.

V gene TRBV5-1 combines with J gene TRBJ2-5, with 7 bases identical to TRBD2. The CDR3 runs to 15 residues. Germline lookup yields CDR1 SGHRS and CDR2 YFSETQ. The V segment lost 1 base and the J segment 2 bases; nucleotides outside the gene matches: 5. The CDR3 reads CASSLTSAPQETQYF. In DNA, the CDR3 is TGCGCCAGCAGCTTGACTAGCGCCCCTCAAGAGACCCAGTACTTC.

V is TRBV29-1 and J is TRBJ2-1; TRBD2 matches 7 bases. The germline V gene encodes CDR1 SQVTM and CDR2 ANQGSEA. V lost 7 bases to trimming and J lost 9 bases; unmatched junction nucleotides: 12. The CDR3 consists of 13 residues. The CDR3 reads CSAPGGSAGEQFF. The CDR3 DNA sequence: TGCAGCGCCCCTGGCGGGAGTGCCGGTGAGCAGTTCTTC.

This sequence joins TRBV5-8 and TRBJ2-3; TRBD2 matches at 8 bases. The CDR3 contains 14 residues. The trim removed 8 bases at V and 1 base at J, leaving 6 bases unmatched. Germline V gives CDR1 SGHTS, CDR2 YDEGEE. In nucleotides, the CDR3 is TGTGCCAGTCCCCGGCGGGGGGGCACAGATACGCAGTATTTT. It codes for CASPRRGGTDTQYF.

This chain connects TRBV2 to TRBJ1-1; tentatively, D is TRBD1 (5 bases). Trimming pared 11 bases from V and 6 bases from J, leaving 19 bases between. The length of the CDR3 is 13 residues. Per the germline V gene, CDR1 is SNHLY and CDR2 is FYNNEI. CDR3 nucleotide sequence: TGTGCCGGGGGGAGCATGGCAGATTCTGAAGCTTTCTTT. Residues: CAGGSMADSEAFF.